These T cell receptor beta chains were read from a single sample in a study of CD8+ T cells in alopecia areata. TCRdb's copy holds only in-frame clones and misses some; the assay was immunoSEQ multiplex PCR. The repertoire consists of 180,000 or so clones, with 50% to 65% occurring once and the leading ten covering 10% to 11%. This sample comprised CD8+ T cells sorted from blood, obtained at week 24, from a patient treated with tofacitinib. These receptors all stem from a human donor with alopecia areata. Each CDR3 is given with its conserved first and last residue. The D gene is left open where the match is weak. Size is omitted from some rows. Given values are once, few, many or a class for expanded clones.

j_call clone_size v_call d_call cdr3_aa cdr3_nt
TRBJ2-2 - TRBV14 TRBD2 CASSQVRSGAGGELFF TGTGCCAGCAGCCAAGTCCGGAGCGGGGCAGGCGGGGAGCTGTTTTTT
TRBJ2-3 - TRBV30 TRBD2 CAWSVPTSGGVTDTQYF TGTGCCTGGAGCGTTCCAACTAGCGGGGGGGTAACAGATACGCAGTATTTT
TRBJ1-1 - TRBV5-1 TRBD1 CASSLNRGSTEAFF TGCGCCAGCAGCTTGAACAGGGGAAGCACTGAAGCTTTCTTT
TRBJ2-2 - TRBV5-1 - CASTRNFPGQGGTGELFF TGCGCCAGCACAAGGAACTTCCCAGGGCAGGGAGGCACCGGGGAGCTGTTTTTT
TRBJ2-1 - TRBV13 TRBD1 CASSDRGYGYEQFF TGTGCCAGCAGCGACAGGGGATACGGCTATGAGCAGTTCTTC
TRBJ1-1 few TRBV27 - CASSITGYTEAFF TGTGCCAGCAGCATAACAGGGTACACTGAAGCTTTCTTT
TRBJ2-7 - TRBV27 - CASSLSGQIYEQYF TGTGCCAGCAGTTTATCTGGGCAGATCTACGAGCAGTACTTC
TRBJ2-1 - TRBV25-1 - CASSELGNEQFF TGTGCCAGCAGTGAATTAGGCAATGAGCAGTTCTTC
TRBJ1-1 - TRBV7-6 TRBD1 CASSPDRVNTEAFF TGTGCCAGCAGCCCGGACAGGGTGAACACTGAAGCTTTCTTT
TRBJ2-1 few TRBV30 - CAWSNRDNEQFF TGTGCCTGGAGTAACAGGGACAATGAGCAGTTCTTC
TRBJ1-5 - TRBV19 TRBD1 CASSTSSGGHQPQHF TGTGCCAGTAGTACGTCGTCAGGGGGCCATCAGCCCCAGCATTTT
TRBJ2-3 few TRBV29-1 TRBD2 CSVHPSGGAPDTQYF TGCAGCGTCCACCCTAGCGGGGGGGCTCCAGATACGCAGTATTTT
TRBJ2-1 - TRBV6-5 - CASSYGSSYNEQFF TGTGCCAGCAGTTACGGGAGCTCCTACAATGAGCAGTTCTTC
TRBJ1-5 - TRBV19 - CASRTALNQPQHF TGTGCCAGCCGGACAGCCCTAAATCAGCCCCAGCATTTT
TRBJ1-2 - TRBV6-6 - CASTHEGVGDGYTF TGTGCCAGCACGCATGAGGGGGTCGGTGATGGCTACACCTTC
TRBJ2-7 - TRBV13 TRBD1 CASSFGTGSYEQYF TGTGCCAGCAGCTTTGGGACAGGATCCTACGAGCAGTACTTC
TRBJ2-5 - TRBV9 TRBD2 CASSVHSGGPQETQYF TGTGCCAGCAGCGTACATTCGGGGGGGCCTCAAGAGACCCAGTACTTC
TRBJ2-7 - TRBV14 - CASSQDPFYEQYF TGTGCCAGCAGCCAAGATCCTTTCTACGAGCAGTACTTC
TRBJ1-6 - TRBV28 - CASSFGGNSPLHF TGTGCCAGCAGTTTCGGGGGTAATTCACCCCTCCACTTT